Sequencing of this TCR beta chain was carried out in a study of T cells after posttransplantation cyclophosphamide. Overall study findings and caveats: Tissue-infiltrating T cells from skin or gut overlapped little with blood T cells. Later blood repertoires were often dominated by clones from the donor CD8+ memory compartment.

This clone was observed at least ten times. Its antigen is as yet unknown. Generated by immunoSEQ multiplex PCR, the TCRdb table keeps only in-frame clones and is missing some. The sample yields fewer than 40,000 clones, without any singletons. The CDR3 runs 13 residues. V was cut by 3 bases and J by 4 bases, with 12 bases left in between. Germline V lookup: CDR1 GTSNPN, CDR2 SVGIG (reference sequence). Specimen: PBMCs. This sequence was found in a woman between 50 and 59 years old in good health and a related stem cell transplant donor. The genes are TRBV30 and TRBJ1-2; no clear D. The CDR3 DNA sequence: TGTGCCTGGAGCCAGACAATTACCTATGGCTACACCTTC. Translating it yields CAWSQTITYGYTF.